This T cell receptor (beta chain) was obtained from a study of blood T cell repertoires in COVID-19. Sequenced by immunoSEQ multiplex PCR; TCRdb stores in-frame clones only, minus some. The sample lists about 130,000 clones; about 79% were seen once. The CDR3 runs to 15 residues. The germline gives CDR1 MDHEN, CDR2 SYDVKM. With V trimmed by 4 bases and J by 5 bases, 7 bases remained unmatched. Input material: peripheral blood. The rearrangement uses TRBV28 and TRBJ2-4, with TRBD1 matching over 8 bases. The TCR originated in a man aged 40-55 years with active or convalescent COVID-19. CDR3 amino acids: CASSSGGAGQNIQYF. The CDR3 bases are TGTGCCAGCAGTTCAGGGGGCGCGGGCCAAAACATTCAGTACTTC.